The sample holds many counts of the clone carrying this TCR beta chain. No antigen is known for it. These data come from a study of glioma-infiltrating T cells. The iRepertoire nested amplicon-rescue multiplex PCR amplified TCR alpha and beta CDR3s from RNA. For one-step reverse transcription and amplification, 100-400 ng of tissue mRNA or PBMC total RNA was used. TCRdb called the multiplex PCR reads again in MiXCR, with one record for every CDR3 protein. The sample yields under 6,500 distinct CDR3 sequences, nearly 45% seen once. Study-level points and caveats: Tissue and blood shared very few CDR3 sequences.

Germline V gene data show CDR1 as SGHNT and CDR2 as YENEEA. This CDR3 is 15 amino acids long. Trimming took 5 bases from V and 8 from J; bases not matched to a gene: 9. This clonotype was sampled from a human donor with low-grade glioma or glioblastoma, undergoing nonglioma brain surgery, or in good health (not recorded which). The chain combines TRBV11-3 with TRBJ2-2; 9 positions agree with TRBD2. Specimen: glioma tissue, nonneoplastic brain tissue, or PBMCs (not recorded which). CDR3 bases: TGTGCCAGCAGCCCCCTGGCTAGCGGGACTGGGGAGCTGTTTTTT. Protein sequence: CASSPLASGTGELFF.